This T cell receptor (beta chain) was sequenced for a study of Ad26.COV2.S vaccination and SARS-CoV-2 variants. At the level of the study: Participants got Ad26.COV2.S intramuscularly, once or twice 56 days apart.

On this clone itself: Its antigen is not identified.

Sequenced by immunoSEQ multiplex PCR; TCRdb stores in-frame clones only, minus some. The sample lists roughly 270,000 clones, over 75% occurring once. As to treatment: about 20 received Ad26.COV2.S at low or high dose, single or two shots; about 5 received placebo; per-sample allocation not given. Sampling occurred on day 63 after the first vaccine or placebo injection. An 18-55-year-old adult in Boston served as donor. An Ad26 vector carrying the Wuhan-strain SARS-CoV-2 spike served as the vaccine. Study-level points and caveats: An underestimation of total T cell responses may have resulted from the TCR breadth and depth analyses.

Germline CDR1 is SGHAT and CDR2 is FQNNGV. There are 14 residues in the CDR3. Trimming cost V 1 base and J 8 bases, with 11 bases left between them. This sequence was found in a person aged 18-65 years who received the Ad26.COV2.S COVID-19 vaccine or a placebo. Specimen: peripheral blood, collected in a trial of Ad26.COV2.S vaccine versus placebo. The J gene is TRBJ1-4, the V gene TRBV11-2, with D tentatively TRBD1 (5 bases). The CDR3 region has the DNA TGTGCCAGCAGCTTAGGGGGGGTTGGGGAAAAACTGTTTTTT. The encoded protein is CASSLGGVGEKLFF.